The source of this TCR beta chain is a study of T cell responses to AZD1222 COVID-19 vaccine. Broader study findings: Donors were largely white British and mainly female; clonal diversity was possibly underestimated.

Germline V gene data show CDR1 as SGHRS and CDR2 as YFSETQ. V was shortened by 4 bases and J by 3 bases, with 10 bases between the two germline ends. The CDR3 is 13 amino acids. As regards this clone: Antigen specificity is unknown.

TCRdb's copy holds only in-frame clones and misses some; the assay was immunoSEQ multiplex PCR. The table has about 130,000 clones, over 75% seen once; the top ten hold approximately 2.5%. The specimen was peripheral blood, collected on day 0 of AZD1222 vaccination. The chain has TRBV5-1 and TRBJ2-5; TRBD1 might be the D (5 bases). This TCR came from an adult in good health. The CDR3 region has the DNA TGCGCCAGCAGCGACACAGGAGAAGAGACCCAGTACTTC. Translated: CASSDTGEETQYF.